These T cell receptor beta chains were read from a single sample in a study of shared T cell receptors in the human thymus. Sequencing was performed with immunoSEQ multiplex PCR; in TCRdb, only in-frame clones are kept and a portion is missing. The sample carries 600,000 or so clones, more than 70% recorded once. This same sample was also taken into another study, of human thymus T cells.

Sequenced: thymocytes. All receptors derive from a boy in the first two years of life with a congenital heart defect. Both conserved end residues are trimmed from each CDR3. Each record gives: clone size, J gene, V gene, D gene, CDR3 protein. D genes are given only for firm matches. The size field is filled for only some rows; it gives once, few, many or a size class.

>once|TRBJ2-2|TRBV6-5|TRBD2
ASWAGGTGELF
>NA|TRBJ2-7|TRBV6-1|NA
ASSEERKEMSSYEQY
>NA|TRBJ1-1|TRBV5-6|TRBD1
ASSFAGQEVEGRTEAF
>NA|TRBJ2-3|TRBV11-2|NA
ASSPPSSRDTQY
>NA|TRBJ1-5|TRBV7-6|NA
ASSLGNPGGGYSNQPQH
>NA|TRBJ2-7|TRBV28|TRBD1
ASSGDRRNGEQY
>NA|TRBJ1-5|TRBV4-2|NA
ASSQDGFRRYSNQPQH
>NA|TRBJ2-2|TRBV25-1|NA
ASSELGPPSEELF
>NA|NA|TRBV4-2|TRBD2
ASSQDWPSGGYEQY
>NA|TRBJ1-2|TRBV7-8|NA
ASSQINYGYT
>NA|TRBJ1-4|TRBV28|NA
ASRKYREGSEKLF
>NA|TRBJ1-4|TRBV27|NA
ASSSPGHEKLF
>NA|TRBJ1-6|TRBV19|NA
ASSTRAGKSSYNSPLH
>NA|TRBJ1-4|TRBV13|NA
ASSARQAFNEKLF
>NA|TRBJ1-1|TRBV5-8|NA
ASSLAGLGNTEAF
>once|TRBJ2-7|TRBV30|NA
AWSVRRRPGEQY
>NA|TRBJ2-3|TRBV6-5|TRBD2
ASSYVSGVGTQY
>once|TRBJ1-3|TRBV5-1|NA
ASRGRGANTIY
>NA|TRBJ2-7|TRBV9|NA
ASSVSGTGIYEQY
>NA|TRBJ1-5|TRBV15|TRBD1
ATSRDSGQTKQPQH
>NA|TRBJ1-3|TRBV28|NA
ASSLSAGPGNTIY
>NA|TRBJ1-5|TRBV28|NA
ASSLLGEWGRAALPQH
>NA|TRBJ2-2|TRBV2|NA
ATWTANTGELF
>NA|TRBJ1-1|TRBV14|TRBD1
ASSLYRGATEAF
>few|TRBJ2-3|TRBV4-1|NA
ASSHDQGLGPDTQY